What follows describes a single T cell receptor (beta chain). The record originates from a study of Ad26.COV2.S vaccination and SARS-CoV-2 variants. Treatment: around 19 received Ad26.COV2.S at low or high dose, single or two shots; several received placebo; per-sample allocation not given. Sample collection was performed on day 63 after the first vaccine or placebo injection. Measured with immunoSEQ multiplex PCR; TCRdb has only the in-frame clones, and not every one. The sample carries 400,000 to 500,000 clones, about 88% recorded once. The CDR3 runs to 13 residues. Germline V gene sequence: CDR1 ENHRY, CDR2 SYGVKD. Trimming pared 4 bases from V and 1 base from J, leaving 7 bases between.

The chain carries TRBV10-3 and TRBJ1-1; possibly TRBD1 for D (5 bases). The TCR comes from a person aged 18-65 years who received the Ad26.COV2.S COVID-19 vaccine or a placebo. Sequencing used peripheral blood, obtained in a trial of Ad26.COV2.S vaccine versus placebo. CDR3 loop: CAISGDGNTEAFF. The DNA of the CDR3 is TGTGCCATCAGTGGGGACGGGAACACTGAAGCTTTCTTT.